The 23 T cell receptor beta chains given below trace back to one sample, sequenced in a study of Graves' ophthalmopathy and Graves' hyperthyroidism. TCR beta CDR3 regions were amplified from RNA transcripts. HTBI primers primed a first-round RT-PCR, and a second-round multiplex PCR followed. MiXCR was run by TCRdb on the multiplex PCR reads, yielding one entry per CDR3 protein. Counted here are some 1.1 million distinct CDR3 sequences, 35% to 40% occurring once; the ten biggest clones make up around 10%. Material for sequencing was peripheral blood or thyroid tissue (not recorded which). These receptors all stem from an adult man with Graves' hyperthyroidism.

This clonotype was recorded at least ten times. The V and J genes are TRBV7-9 and TRBJ1-1; D not resolved. The germline CDR1 and CDR2 sequences are SEHNR and FQNEAQ (reference sequence). The CDR3 is 19 amino acids. V was pared by 2 bases and J by 4 bases, with 26 bases between. The CDR3 sequence is CASSLSFGVIQTTSTEAFF. For the CDR3, the DNA is TGTGCCAGCAGCTTAAGTTTTGGGGTCATACAAACTACCTCCACTGAAGCTTTCTTT. Using reference TRBV7-9 and TRBJ1-1 for the parts outside the CDR3, the full variable domain is DTGVSQNPRHKITKRGQNVTFRCDPISEHNRLYWYRQTLGQGPEFLTYFQNEAQLEKSRLLSDRFSAERPKGSFSTLEIQRTEQGDSAMYLCASSLSFGVIQTTSTEAFFGQGTRLTVV.

The V call is TRBV9, the J call TRBJ1-6; D unclear. Trimming shortened V by 0 bases and J by 9 bases, and 4 bases separated the two germline ends. The germline gives CDR1 SGDLS, CDR2 YYNGEE. The CDR3 loop spans 12 amino acids. This CDR3 reads CASSVGSSPLHF. CDR3 in DNA: TGTGCCAGCAGCGTAGGTAGTTCACCCCTCCACTTT.

This clonotype was recorded at least ten times. J is TRBJ1-1 and V is TRBV19; D call uncertain. CDR3 length: 13 residues. Germline CDR1 reads LNHDA; CDR2 reads SQIVND (reference sequence). Between the trimmed V and J ends, which lost 5 bases and 0 bases, there was a span of 7 bases. The CDR3 coding sequence is TGTGCCAGTAGTGGTAACATGAACACTGAAGCTTTCTTT. It codes for CASSGNMNTEAFF.

Only a few counts were recorded for this clonotype. The rearrangement uses TRBV29-1 and TRBJ2-5; the match to TRBD2 covers 13 bases. The CDR3 consists of 14 residues. After removal of 7 bases from V and 7 bases from J, the junction contained 9 bases not matched to a gene. Germline CDR1 SQVTM, CDR2 ANQGSEA. CDR3 loop: CSALTSGRPGTQYF. The CDR3 DNA is TGCAGCGCTTTGACTAGCGGGAGGCCGGGGACCCAGTACTTC.

CDR3: CASTWGAGTEAFF. CDR3 nucleotide sequence: TGTGCCAGCACCTGGGGGGCAGGCACTGAAGCTTTCTTT. The chain couples TRBV11-2 to TRBJ1-1, with D possibly matching TRBD1 (6 bases). Germline V gene sequence: CDR1 SGHAT, CDR2 FQNNGV. V was trimmed by 7 bases and J by 4 bases, leaving 13 bases between them. The length of the CDR3 is 13 residues.

Notes on this clonotype: One end of the junction is discordant with germline, which a read error may explain. V gene TRBV7-9 combines with J gene TRBJ2-5, with a possible D match to TRBD1 (6 bases). Germline V gives CDR1 SEHNR, CDR2 FQNEAQ (reference sequence). This CDR3 spans 15 amino acids. The CDR3 DNA follows: TGCGCCAGCAGCCAAGGGCAGGGGTTCCAAGAGACCCAGTACTTC. Translating gives CASSQGQGFQETQYF.

This chain uses TRBV29-1 with TRBJ2-5, with 9 bases identical to TRBD2. The CDR3 consists of 11 residues. V dropped 6 bases and J dropped 7; count of bases not matched to a gene: 3. Germline CDR1 SQVTM, CDR2 ANQGSEA. The CDR3 here is CSVVTSGTQYF. DNA of the CDR3: TGCAGCGTAGTGACTAGCGGGACCCAGTACTTC.

On this clonotype itself: Just one base apart from a much larger clone, this may be a read error. V gene TRBV20-1 combines with J gene TRBJ2-7; D tentatively reads TRBD1 or TRBD2 (6 bases each). The CDR3 contains 13 residues. Germline V lookup: CDR1 DFQATT, CDR2 SNEGSKA (reference sequence). V was shortened by 1 base and J by 3 bases, with 10 bases between the two germline ends. CDR3 in DNA: TGCAGTGCTAGAGGCAGGGGAGGCTACGAGCAGTACTTC. This encodes CSARGRGGYEQYF.

This clonotype was seen at least ten times. The rearrangement joins TRBV9 to TRBJ1-4; the match to TRBD1 covers 7 bases. The CDR3 is made up of 16 amino acids. Trimming removed 3 bases from V and 3 bases from J; junction bases left unmatched: 8. CDR1 SGDLS and CDR2 YYNGEE come from the germline V gene. CDR3 in amino acids: CASSEGGTVANEKLFF. Written as DNA, the CDR3 is TGTGCCAGCAGCGAGGGGGGGACAGTTGCTAATGAAAAACTGTTTTTT.

As for this clonotype: The DNA is omitted, as the CDR3 cannot be located on it reliably, and the CDR3 follows TCRdb's listing. This chain's CDR3 is CSVAGGTGEETQYF. This rearrangement joins TRBV29-1 to TRBJ2-5; the D segment call TRBD1 is taken from the table without a DNA check. The length of the CDR3 is 14 amino acids, counting both ends. The germline CDR1 and CDR2 sequences are SQVTM and ANQGSEA.

As for this clonotype: Compared with germline, one end of the junction differs, possibly owing to a read error. This rearrangement joins TRBV2 to TRBJ2-7; 12 nucleotides agree with TRBD2. CDR1 SNHLY and CDR2 FYNNEI come from the germline V gene. The CDR3 spans 15 residues. CDR3 residues: CASSPSGGALGELYF. The CDR3 DNA follows: TGTGCCAGCAGTCCTAGCGGGGGGGCCCTCGGGGAGCTGTACTTC. The complete variable domain, with remaining parts taken from reference TRBV2 and TRBJ2-7, reads EPEVTQTPSHQVTQMGQEVILRCVPISNHLYFYWYRQILGQKVEFLVSFYNNEISEKSEIFDDQFSVERPDGSNFTLKIRSTKLEDSAMYFCASSPSGGALGELYFGPGTRLTVT.

About this clonotype itself: Relative to the germline gene, one junction end is altered; a read error may explain this. V and J are TRBV6-5 and TRBJ2-5, with 10 bases aligning to TRBD2. The CDR3 spans 14 residues. Germline V lookup: CDR1 MNHEY, CDR2 SVGAGI. The CDR3 DNA sequence: TGTGCCAGCAGTGACTCCCCTAGCGGGGGGACCCAGTACTTC. Amino acid sequence: CASSDSPSGGTQYF.

The table lists this clonotype with many counts. The rearrangement links TRBV27 to TRBJ2-5, with TRBD2 matching over 8 bases. This CDR3 region has 17 residues. J gave up 2 bases and V 4 bases, and 12 bases lay outside the gene matches. Germline CDR1 and CDR2: MNHEY and SMNVEV (reference sequence). The CDR3 loop reads CASSSYSAGGTQETQYF. The DNA for the CDR3 is TGTGCCAGCAGTTCCTACAGCGCGGGAGGAACTCAAGAGACCCAGTACTTC.

This clonotype has only a few counts. The chain is built from TRBV11-2 and TRBJ2-7, with D unclear. The ends were cut back, 3 bases at V and 6 bases at J, with 15 bases in the middle. The CDR3 is 14 residues long. Looked up from germline, CDR1 is SGHAT and CDR2 is FQNNGV. In nucleotides, the CDR3 is TGTGCCAGCAGCTTCACCGAGAGCCGCGGCGAGCAGTACTTC. Amino acids: CASSFTESRGEQYF.

This clonotype was observed at least ten times. The chain is built from TRBV7-6 and TRBJ2-7; D may match TRBD1 or TRBD2 (6 bases each). CDR1 is SGHVS and CDR2 is FNYEAQ in the germline V gene. The length of the CDR3 is 14 residues. Trimming shortened V by 3 bases and J by 6 bases, and 15 bases separated the two germline ends. CDR3 in DNA: TGTGCCAGCAGCTTGGGGGGCACAGGGTCCGAGCAGTACTTC. This codes for CASSLGGTGSEQYF.

This clonotype has just one count. The chain uses TRBV20-1 and TRBJ1-5; 7 bases match TRBD1. The trim removed 8 bases at V and 1 base at J, leaving 8 bases unmatched. The CDR3 runs to 14 residues. Germline V gene lookup returns CDR1 DFQATT and CDR2 SNEGSKA (reference sequence). CDR3 region: CSYGGRGSNQPQHF. CDR3 DNA: TGCAGTTACGGTGGCAGGGGGAGCAATCAGCCCCAGCATTTT.

Turning to this clonotype: Possible read error: a much larger clone is one base away. The genes are TRBV7-9 and TRBJ1-5, with D maybe TRBD1 (5 bases). The CDR3 runs to 15 residues. Germline loops: CDR1 SEHNR, CDR2 FQNEAQ (reference sequence). The CDR3 sequence: CAGSLGGGRGGPQHF. For the CDR3, the DNA is TGTGCCGGCAGCTTAGGCGGAGGGAGGGGAGGGCCCCAGCATTTT. Full variable domain (rest looked up from reference TRBV7-9 and TRBJ1-5): DTGVSQNPRHKITKRGQNVTFRCDPISEHNRLYWYRQTLGQGPEFLTYFQNEAQLEKSRLLSDRFSAERPKGSFSTLEIQRTEQGDSAMYLCAGSLGGGRGGPQHFGDGTRLSIL.

Notes on this clonotype: The junction shows a germline mismatch at one end, possibly a read error. The chain is built from TRBV10-2 and TRBJ1-5; TRBD1 aligns across 7 bases. CDR1 and CDR2 (germline): WSHSY, SAAADI. The CDR3 is 15 residues long. Here the CDR3 reads CASSGGQSPYQPQHF. The CDR3, as DNA: TGTGCCAGCAGTGGGGGACAGTCCCCTTATCAGCCCCAGCATTTT.

In nucleotides, the CDR3 is TGTGCCTGGAGCCAATCGAAGGGATCACCCCTCCACTTT. Protein sequence: CAWSQSKGSPLHF. The rearrangement joins TRBV30 to TRBJ1-6; no reliable D call. The CDR3 consists of 13 residues. V was clipped by 3 bases and J by 10 bases, with 13 bases between them. Germline V lookup: CDR1 GTSNPN, CDR2 SVGIG (reference sequence).

This clonotype was observed a handful of times. This rearrangement joins TRBV29-1 to TRBJ1-2; D not resolved. Germline V gene lookup returns CDR1 SQVTM and CDR2 ANQGSEA. The V gene lost 8 bases and the J gene lost 4 bases, with 20 bases spanning the gap. The CDR3 is 14 amino acids. CDR3 protein: CSYGLGQAGYGYTF. CDR3 bases: TGCAGCTACGGCCTCGGCCAGGCTGGCTATGGCTACACCTTC.

The chain carries TRBV29-1 and TRBJ1-6; 12 nucleotides match TRBD1. CDR3 length equals 13 residues. V trimming: 8 bases; J trimming: 9 bases; junction bases outside the gene matches: 5. Germline values: CDR1 SQVTM, CDR2 ANQGSEA. CDR3 residues: CSLRDRGRSPLHF. CDR3 sequence (DNA): TGCAGCCTCCGGGACAGGGGGCGTTCACCCCTCCACTTT. The full variable domain, rest sourced from reference TRBV29-1 and TRBJ1-6, is SAVISQKPSRDICQRGTSLTIQCQVDSQVTMMFWYRQQPGQSLTLIATANQGSEATYESGFVIDKFPISRPNLTFSTLTVSNMSPEDSSIYLCSLRDRGRSPLHFGNGTRLTVT.

The table lists this clonotype with many counts. The CDR3 here is CASSWTSGSDEQYF. For the CDR3, the DNA is TGTGCCAGCAGCTGGACTAGCGGGAGCGACGAGCAGTACTTC. This rearrangement joins TRBV7-2 to TRBJ2-7, with 13 positions matching TRBD2. Germline V lookup: CDR1 SGHTA, CDR2 FQGNSA. The CDR3 covers 14 residues. The V segment lost 4 bases and the J segment 5 bases; nucleotides outside the gene matches: 2.

Ten or more counts support this clonotype. This rearrangement joins TRBV2 to TRBJ2-5; TRBD2 agrees at 10 bases. The CDR3 covers 16 residues. Germline CDR1 reads SNHLY; CDR2 reads FYNNEI. V trimming: 6 bases; J trimming: 2 bases; junction bases outside the gene matches: 9. The CDR3, as DNA: TGTGCCAGCAGGGCTGGACTAGCGGATCCTCAAGAGACCCAGTACTTC. Residues: CASRAGLADPQETQYF.